The rows below give T cell receptor beta chains drawn from one sample of a study of blood T cell repertoires in COVID-19. TCRdb keeps only in-frame clones here, not all; method: immunoSEQ multiplex PCR. The repertoire holds about 120,000 clones, with roughly 90% as singletons. Sequenced: peripheral blood. The receptors were gathered from a human donor with acute or convalescent COVID-19. The donor label of this sample is uncertain. CDR3s include the opening cysteine and the closing phenylalanine or tryptophan. The order of the fields is D gene, clone size, V gene, J gene, CDR3 protein, CDR3 DNA. A D gene is named only where the DNA matches it firmly. Size is stated for part of the rows, as once, few or many counts, or as a class when the clone is expanded.

D: TRBD1
size: few
V: TRBV2
J: TRBJ1-1
CDR3: CASRGTGPYTEAFF
DNA: TGTGCCAGCAGGGGGACAGGTCCGTACACTGAAGCTTTCTTT

D: TRBD2
size: NA
V: TRBV7-6
J: TRBJ2-5
CDR3: CASSLGLAGGQETQYF
DNA: TGTGCCAGCAGCTTGGGTCTAGCGGGGGGTCAAGAGACCCAGTACTTC

D: TRBD2
size: few
V: TRBV27
J: TRBJ2-2
CDR3: CASSLWGSGRAQGELFF
DNA: TGTGCCAGCAGTTTATGGGGTAGCGGGAGGGCACAGGGGGAGCTGTTTTTT

D: NA
size: NA
V: TRBV19
J: TRBJ2-6
CDR3: CASNSGANVLTF
DNA: TGTGCCAGCAACTCTGGGGCCAACGTCCTGACTTTC

D: NA
size: once
V: TRBV4-2
J: TRBJ2-1
CDR3: CASSQDIIGGLLFYNEQFF
DNA: TGTGCCAGCAGCCAAGATATCATCGGGGGTCTCTTATTTTACAATGAGCAGTTCTTC

D: NA
size: NA
V: TRBV7-9
J: TRBJ1-3
CDR3: CASSLHDGRTYGNTIYF
DNA: TGTGCCAGCAGCTTACATGACGGCCGGACTTACGGAAACACCATATATTTT

D: TRBD1
size: NA
V: TRBV2
J: TRBJ1-2
CDR3: CASNFGQGLPYGYTF
DNA: TGTGCCAGCAACTTCGGACAGGGCCTTCCCTATGGCTACACCTTC

D: NA
size: NA
V: TRBV4-2
J: TRBJ2-1
CDR3: CASSQAGRGNNNEQFF
DNA: TGTGCCAGCAGCCAAGCTGGACGGGGGAACAACAATGAGCAGTTCTTC

D: NA
size: NA
V: TRBV19
J: TRBJ2-1
CDR3: CASSILGGPYNEQFF
DNA: TGTGCCAGTAGTATCCTCGGGGGGCCCTACAATGAGCAGTTCTTC

D: NA
size: NA
V: TRBV29-1
J: TRBJ1-5
CDR3: CSVRDNYNQPQHF
DNA: TGCAGCGTTAGGGACAATTACAATCAGCCCCAGCATTTT

D: TRBD2
size: NA
V: TRBV9
J: TRBJ2-3
CDR3: CASSTEGLAGTDTQYF
DNA: TGTGCCAGCAGCACCGAGGGACTAGCGGGGACAGATACGCAGTATTTT

D: TRBD2
size: NA
V: TRBV5-1
J: TRBJ2-1
CDR3: CASSPLAGDSYNEQFF
DNA: TGCGCCAGCAGCCCGTTGGCGGGGGACTCTTACAATGAGCAGTTCTTC

D: TRBD1
size: NA
V: TRBV7-2
J: TRBJ1-5
CDR3: CASSLGGTGVQPQHF
DNA: TGTGCCAGCAGCTTAGGAGGGACAGGGGTTCAGCCCCAGCATTTT

D: TRBD1
size: NA
V: TRBV4-1
J: TRBJ2-7
CDR3: CASSLVTGGDIYEQYF
DNA: TGCGCCAGCAGCCTTGTAACAGGGGGCGATATCTACGAGCAGTACTTC

D: TRBD1
size: NA
V: TRBV10-3
J: TRBJ2-7
CDR3: CAIRMTGGPHEQYF
DNA: TGTGCCATCAGAATGACAGGGGGCCCCCACGAGCAGTACTTC

D: TRBD2
size: NA
V: TRBV7-2
J: TRBJ2-2
CDR3: CASSPGSGGANTGELFF
DNA: TGTGCCAGCAGCCCTGGCAGCGGGGGGGCGAACACCGGGGAGCTGTTTTTT

D: TRBD2
size: NA
V: TRBV4-1
J: TRBJ2-1
CDR3: CASTLLGGVSLGNEQFF
DNA: TGCGCCAGCACACTTCTCGGGGGGGTCTCATTGGGCAATGAGCAGTTCTTC

D: NA
size: NA
V: TRBV5-1
J: TRBJ2-2
CDR3: CASSLGDSNTGELFF
DNA: TGCGCCAGCAGCTTGGGAGACTCAAACACCGGGGAGCTGTTTTTT

D: TRBD1
size: NA
V: TRBV6-5
J: TRBJ1-4
CDR3: CASTPRTGLNEKLFF
DNA: TGTGCCAGCACCCCCCGGACAGGACTTAATGAAAAACTGTTTTTT

D: TRBD1
size: NA
V: TRBV5-1
J: TRBJ2-5
CDR3: CASSLGQGGMETQYF
DNA: TGCGCCAGCAGCCTCGGACAGGGAGGTATGGAGACCCAGTACTTC

D: NA
size: NA
V: TRBV2
J: TRBJ1-6
CDR3: CASRNDRSSYNSPLHF
DNA: TGTGCCAGCAGAAATGACAGGAGCTCCTATAATTCACCCCTCCACTTT

D: TRBD1
size: NA
V: TRBV5-5
J: TRBJ2-2
CDR3: CASNPGQPTGELFF
DNA: TGTGCCAGCAACCCGGGACAGCCGACCGGGGAGCTGTTTTTT

D: TRBD2
size: NA
V: TRBV5-5
J: TRBJ2-5
CDR3: CASSLGPSGSQETQYF
DNA: TGTGCCAGCAGCTTAGGGCCTAGCGGGAGCCAAGAGACCCAGTACTTC

D: TRBD2
size: NA
V: TRBV29-1
J: TRBJ2-7
CDR3: CSVAGTSRYEQYF
DNA: TGCAGCGTGGCCGGGACTAGCAGGTACGAGCAGTACTTC

D: NA
size: few
V: TRBV7-2
J: TRBJ2-7
CDR3: CASASISGASYEQYF
DNA: TGTGCCAGCGCGAGCATTAGCGGAGCTTCCTACGAGCAGTACTTC

D: NA
size: NA
V: TRBV11-3
J: TRBJ2-1
CDR3: CASSLGPTEEQFF
DNA: TGTGCCAGCAGCTTAGGCCCGACAGAAGAGCAGTTCTTC

D: TRBD1
size: NA
V: TRBV27
J: TRBJ2-2
CDR3: CASSPYPGQGAPGELFF
DNA: TGTGCCAGCAGTCCCTATCCGGGACAGGGGGCGCCCGGGGAGCTGTTTTTT

D: NA
size: NA
V: TRBV7-9
J: TRBJ2-2
CDR3: CASRPSIGNTGELFF
DNA: TGTGCCAGCAGACCTAGCATCGGTAACACCGGGGAGCTGTTTTTT

D: NA
size: few
V: TRBV10-3
J: TRBJ1-6
CDR3: CAITQDTNSPLHF
DNA: TGTGCCATCACCCAGGACACTAATTCACCCCTCCACTTT

D: TRBD1
size: NA
V: TRBV4-2
J: TRBJ1-1
CDR3: CASSQLDRPNTEAFF
DNA: TGTGCCAGCAGCCAATTGGACAGGCCGAACACTGAAGCTTTCTTT

D: NA
size: NA
V: TRBV7-2
J: TRBJ2-7
CDR3: CASSQGHQSSYEQYF
DNA: TGTGCCAGCAGCCAGGGACATCAGAGCTCCTACGAGCAGTACTTC

D: NA
size: NA
V: TRBV18
J: TRBJ2-1
CDR3: CASSPPTVNDNEQFF
DNA: TGTGCCAGCTCACCACCGACAGTAAACGACAATGAGCAGTTCTTC

D: NA
size: NA
V: TRBV2
J: TRBJ2-7
CDR3: CASSESFVYEQYF
DNA: TGTGCCAGCAGTGAATCCTTTGTCTACGAGCAGTACTTC

D: NA
size: NA
V: TRBV4-1
J: TRBJ2-2
CDR3: CASSQGRQDNTGELFF
DNA: TGCGCCAGCAGCCAAGGGAGACAGGACAACACCGGGGAGCTGTTTTTT

D: NA
size: NA
V: TRBV19
J: TRBJ1-5
CDR3: CASSTTFLLSAYSNQPQHF
DNA: TGTGCCAGTAGTACTACATTTCTCTTAAGCGCCTATAGCAATCAGCCCCAGCATTTT

D: NA
size: few
V: TRBV4-3
J: TRBJ1-2
CDR3: CASSQELVDNYGYTF
DNA: TGCGCCAGCAGCCAAGAATTAGTCGATAACTATGGCTACACCTTC

D: NA
size: NA
V: TRBV7-2
J: TRBJ1-5
CDR3: CASTMTDDQPQHF
DNA: TGTGCCAGCACCATGACAGACGATCAGCCCCAGCATTTT

D: NA
size: NA
V: TRBV6-2/TRBV6-3
J: TRBJ1-5
CDR3: CASSTGTTGQPQHF
DNA: TGTGCCAGCAGTACAGGTACTACGGGTCAGCCCCAGCATTTT

D: NA
size: NA
V: TRBV18
J: TRBJ1-4
CDR3: CASSGQEAPNEKLFF
DNA: TGTGCCAGCTCAGGGCAGGAGGCGCCTAATGAAAAACTGTTTTTT

D: NA
size: NA
V: TRBV6-5
J: TRBJ2-7
CDR3: CASSYTYSYEQYF
DNA: TGTGCCAGCAGTTACACATACTCCTACGAGCAGTACTTC

D: NA
size: NA
V: TRBV6-2/TRBV6-3
J: TRBJ1-2
CDR3: CASSRTASYGYTF
DNA: TGTGCCAGCAGTCGGACAGCCAGCTATGGCTACACCTTC

D: NA
size: NA
V: TRBV12-3/TRBV12-4
J: TRBJ2-5
CDR3: CASSPGTKETQYF
DNA: TGTGCCAGCAGCCCCGGGACAAAAGAGACCCAGTACTTC

D: NA
size: NA
V: TRBV6-5
J: TRBJ2-1
CDR3: CASRSGHLGNEQFF
DNA: TGTGCCAGCAGATCGGGACATCTCGGCAATGAGCAGTTCTTC

D: NA
size: NA
V: TRBV2
J: TRBJ1-4
CDR3: CASSVGEKLFF
DNA: TGTGCCAGCAGCGTCGGGGAAAAACTGTTTTTT

D: NA
size: NA
V: TRBV3-1/TRBV3-2
J: TRBJ2-2
CDR3: CASSLLYDSTGELFF
DNA: TGTGCCAGCAGCCTACTGTACGATAGCACCGGGGAGCTGTTTTTT

D: NA
size: few
V: TRBV7-3
J: TRBJ2-3
CDR3: CASSQAVSSTDTQYF
DNA: TGTGCCAGCAGCCAAGCGGTCTCTAGCACAGATACGCAGTATTTT

D: TRBD1
size: once
V: TRBV5-1
J: TRBJ1-1
CDR3: CASSLGAGGHLNTEAFF
DNA: TGCGCCAGCAGCTTGGGTGCAGGGGGCCATTTGAACACTGAAGCTTTCTTT

D: TRBD1
size: NA
V: TRBV6-6
J: TRBJ1-6
CDR3: CASSGQGDSPLHF
DNA: TGTGCCAGCAGTGGACAGGGTGATTCACCCCTCCACTTT

D: TRBD1
size: NA
V: TRBV5-1
J: TRBJ1-2
CDR3: CASSLRGQGGGYTF
DNA: TGCGCCAGCAGCCTGAGAGGACAGGGCGGAGGCTACACCTTC